These 14 T cell receptor beta chains were all obtained from the same sample, sequenced in a study of blood T cell repertoires in COVID-19. Sequencing used immunoSEQ multiplex PCR; TCRdb keeps in-frame clones, though not all of them. The table has about 230,000 clones, under 90% seen once. The sample consisted of PBMCs or T cells enriched from blood (not recorded which). These receptors all stem from a woman in her twenties or thirties with acute COVID-19.

The CDR3 coding sequence is TGCGCCAGCAGCCCGCAGCAGAAGGGGCCGAATCAGCCCCAGCATTTT. Translated, it gives CASSPQQKGPNQPQHF. V is TRBV4-1 and J is TRBJ1-5; TRBD1 might be the D (5 bases). CDR1 MGHRA and CDR2 YSYEKL come from the germline V gene. The CDR3 covers 16 residues. Trimming cost V 4 bases and J 4 bases, with 17 bases left between them.

J is TRBJ2-7 and V is TRBV2; D perhaps matches TRBD1 (6 bases). The CDR3 is 14 amino acids. CDR1 is SNHLY and CDR2 is FYNNEI in the germline V gene. Trimming stripped 9 bases from V and 2 bases from J, with 17 bases between. CDR3 in DNA: TGTGCCAGTCAGCCCAGGGGTAAGACCTACGAGCAGTACTTC. Its protein product is CASQPRGKTYEQYF.

This clone was observed once. V gene TRBV5-4 combines with J gene TRBJ2-1; tentatively, D is TRBD1 (6 bases). The germline gives CDR1 SGHNT, CDR2 YYREEE (reference sequence). Deletions cut 9 bases from V and 4 bases from J, with 14 bases between. CDR3 length: 13 residues. For the CDR3, the DNA is TGTGCCATCCAGAGGGACATTTACAATGAGCAGTTCTTC. It codes for CAIQRDIYNEQFF.

The chain is built from TRBV28 and TRBJ1-2, with a tentative D call TRBD1 (6 bases). This CDR3 spans 14 amino acids. The germline CDR1 and CDR2 sequences are MDHEN and SYDVKM. V shed 6 bases and J shed 4 bases, with 15 bases lying between them. CDR3 amino acids: CASSRGGSPYGYTF. Written as DNA, the CDR3 is TGTGCCAGCAGCCGCGGGGGCAGTCCCTATGGCTACACCTTC.

The rearrangement joins TRBV29-1 to TRBJ2-5, with D possibly matching TRBD2 (6 bases). The V end was cut by 4 bases, the J end by 2 bases, with 8 bases between. The germline V gene encodes CDR1 SQVTM and CDR2 ANQGSEA. The CDR3 is made up of 12 amino acids. CDR3 nucleotide sequence: TGCAGCGTTGGGGGGGTTCAAGAGACCCAGTACTTC. Protein sequence: CSVGGVQETQYF.

This clone was seen only once. V and J are TRBV7-9 and TRBJ2-5; 9 nucleotides agree with TRBD2. V gave up 4 bases and J gave up 1 base; unmatched junction bases: 1. The CDR3 totals 14 residues. From germline, CDR1 is SEHNR and CDR2 FQNEAQ (reference sequence). The CDR3 DNA reads as TGTGCCAGCAGCTCTAGCGGGGTCCAAGAGACCCAGTACTTC. This translates into CASSSSGVQETQYF.

The rearrangement joins TRBV14 to TRBJ2-1; 8 bases agree with TRBD1. The V and J ends lost 6 bases and 8 bases, in that order; junction bases with no gene match: 12. CDR1 SGHDN and CDR2 FVKESK come from the germline V gene. This CDR3 spans 15 amino acids. CDR3 sequence: CASRGSGTGVYEQFF. The CDR3 DNA reads as TGTGCCAGCAGGGGCTCCGGGACAGGAGTCTATGAGCAGTTCTTC.

This chain connects TRBV9 to TRBJ1-1; TRBD1 is a possible D gene (6 bases). The CDR3 sequence is 18 residues long. The germline CDR1 and CDR2 sequences are SGDLS and YYNGEE. V was shortened by 7 bases and J by 4 bases, with 29 bases between the two germline ends. The CDR3 protein is CASGQLGTRYPLATEAFF. CDR3 nucleotide sequence: TGTGCCAGCGGCCAACTCGGGACACGATATCCCCTGGCCACTGAAGCTTTCTTT.

This clone was found once. V gene TRBV19 combines with J gene TRBJ1-2; D perhaps matches TRBD1 (5 bases). V was shortened by 2 bases and J by 4 bases, with 26 bases between the two germline ends. The CDR3 runs to 19 residues. CDR1 is LNHDA and CDR2 is SQIVND in the germline V gene (reference sequence). CDR3 loop: CASSIKVPRPPGVGYGYTF. CDR3 bases: TGTGCCAGTAGTATAAAGGTCCCCAGGCCTCCGGGGGTAGGCTATGGCTACACCTTC.

The V gene is TRBV6-5, the J gene TRBJ2-7, with D maybe TRBD1 (5 bases). Trimming removed 7 bases from V and 3 bases from J, with 13 bases in between. Looked up from germline, CDR1 is MNHEY and CDR2 is SVGAGI. The CDR3 loop spans 13 amino acids. CDR3: CASMSSGYYEQYF. CDR3 DNA sequence: TGTGCCAGCATGAGTTCAGGGTACTACGAGCAGTACTTC.

The chain uses TRBV4-1 and TRBJ1-5; D is unresolved. Trimming shortened V by 0 bases and J by 0 bases, and 9 bases separated the two germline ends. Germline-derived CDR1 and CDR2 are MGHRA and YSYEKL. The CDR3 extends over 16 amino acids. The CDR3 DNA reads TGCGCCAGCAGCCAAGAACGACTGGATAGCAATCAGCCCCAGCATTTT. Its translation: CASSQERLDSNQPQHF.

Comments on this clone: Other DNA sequences within the sample encode an identical CDR3. The chain carries TRBV5-1 and TRBJ1-4; tentative D call: TRBD1 (6 bases). The CDR3 is made up of 12 amino acids. V shed 4 bases and J shed 7 bases, with 8 bases lying between them. CDR1 and CDR2 from the germline V gene are SGHRS and YFSETQ. The CDR3 DNA follows: TGCGCCAGCAGCCCGGACAGTGAAAAACTGTTTTTT. This gives the protein CASSPDSEKLFF.

This clone has just a few counts. This rearrangement joins TRBV30 to TRBJ1-2; D might be TRBD1 (5 bases). V shed 5 bases and J shed 7 bases, with 8 bases lying between them. The germline V gene has CDR1 GTSNPN and CDR2 SVGIG (reference sequence). The CDR3 loop spans 10 amino acids. Here the CDR3 DNA reads TGTGCCTGGGGGGACTCTGGCTACACCTTC. Protein sequence: CAWGDSGYTF. Full variable domain (remainder filled in from reference TRBV30 and TRBJ1-2): SQTIHQWPATLVQPVGSPLSLECTVEGTSNPNLYWYRQAAGRGLQLLFYSVGIGQISSEVPQNLSASRPQDRQFILSSKKLLLSDSGFYLCAWGDSGYTFGSGTRLTVV.

This clone appeared a single time. This chain joins TRBV11-3 and TRBJ2-5; 10 bases agree with TRBD1. The V gene's germline CDR1 is SGHNT and CDR2 YENEEA. J was trimmed by 1 base and V by 4 bases; bases with no gene match: 3. CDR3 length: 15 amino acids. Here the CDR3 reads CASSSRTGGQETQYF. The CDR3 region has the DNA TGTGCCAGCAGCTCCAGGACAGGGGGCCAAGAGACCCAGTACTTC.